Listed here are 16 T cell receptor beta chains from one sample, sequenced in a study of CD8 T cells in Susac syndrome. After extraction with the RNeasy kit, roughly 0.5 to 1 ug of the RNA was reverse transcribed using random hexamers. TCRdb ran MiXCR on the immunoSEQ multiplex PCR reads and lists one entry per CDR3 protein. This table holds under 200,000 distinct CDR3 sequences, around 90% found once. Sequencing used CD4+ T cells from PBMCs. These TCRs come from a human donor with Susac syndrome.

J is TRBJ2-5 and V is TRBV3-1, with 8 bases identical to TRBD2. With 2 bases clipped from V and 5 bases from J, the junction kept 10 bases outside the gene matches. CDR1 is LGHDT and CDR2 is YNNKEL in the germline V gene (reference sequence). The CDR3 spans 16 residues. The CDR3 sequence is CASSQQAGVFGETQYF. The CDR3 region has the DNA TGTGCCAGCAGCCAACAAGCGGGGGTTTTCGGGGAGACCCAGTACTTC.

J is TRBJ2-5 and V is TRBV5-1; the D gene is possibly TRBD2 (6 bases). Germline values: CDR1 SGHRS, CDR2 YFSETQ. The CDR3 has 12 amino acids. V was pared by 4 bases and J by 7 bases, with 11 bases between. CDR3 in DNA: TGCGCCAGCAGCGAACCCGGGGGGACCCAGTACTTC. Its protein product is CASSEPGGTQYF.

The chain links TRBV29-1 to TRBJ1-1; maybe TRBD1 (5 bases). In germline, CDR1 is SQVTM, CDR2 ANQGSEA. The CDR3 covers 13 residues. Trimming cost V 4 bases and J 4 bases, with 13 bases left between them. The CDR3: CSVVLSRGTEAFF. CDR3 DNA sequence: TGCAGCGTTGTGTTGTCGAGGGGCACTGAAGCTTTCTTT. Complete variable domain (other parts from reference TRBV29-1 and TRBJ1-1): SAVISQKPSRDICQRGTSLTIQCQVDSQVTMMFWYRQQPGQSLTLIATANQGSEATYESGFVIDKFPISRPNLTFSTLTVSNMSPEDSSIYLCSVVLSRGTEAFFGQGTRLTVV.

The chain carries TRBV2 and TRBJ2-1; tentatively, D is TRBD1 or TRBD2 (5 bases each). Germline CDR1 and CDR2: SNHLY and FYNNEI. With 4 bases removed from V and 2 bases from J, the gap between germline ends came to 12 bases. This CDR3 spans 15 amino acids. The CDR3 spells CASSGGEGAYNEQFF. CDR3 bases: TGTGCCAGCAGTGGAGGGGAAGGGGCCTACAATGAGCAGTTCTTC.

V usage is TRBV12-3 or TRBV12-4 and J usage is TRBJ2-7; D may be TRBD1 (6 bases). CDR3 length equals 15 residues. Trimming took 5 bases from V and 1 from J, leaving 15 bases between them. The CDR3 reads CASSPGEGESYEQYF. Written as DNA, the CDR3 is TGTGCCAGCAGTCCCGGTGAGGGGGAATCCTACGAGCAGTACTTC.

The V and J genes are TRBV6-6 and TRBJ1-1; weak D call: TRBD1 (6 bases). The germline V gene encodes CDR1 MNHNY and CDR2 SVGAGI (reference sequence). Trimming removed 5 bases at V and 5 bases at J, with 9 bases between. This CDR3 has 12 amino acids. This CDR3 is CASSDTGTEAFF. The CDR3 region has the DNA TGTGCCAGCAGTGATACAGGGACTGAAGCTTTCTTT.

Written as DNA, the CDR3 is TGCGCCAGCAGCTTGGGGGGGACTAGCGGGACTTACGAGCAGTACTTC. This codes for CASSLGGTSGTYEQYF. The gene calls are TRBV5-1 and TRBJ2-7; TRBD2 matches at 13 bases. After removal of 0 bases from V and 4 bases from J, the junction contained 4 bases not matched to a gene. Germline values: CDR1 SGHRS, CDR2 YFSETQ. CDR3 size: 16 residues. Filled out from reference TRBV5-1 and TRBJ2-7, the complete variable domain reads KAGVTQTPRYLIKTRGQQVTLSCSPISGHRSVSWYQQTPGQGLQFLFEYFSETQRNKGNFPGRFSGRQFSNSRSEMNVSTLELGDSALYLCASSLGGTSGTYEQYFGPGTRLTVT.

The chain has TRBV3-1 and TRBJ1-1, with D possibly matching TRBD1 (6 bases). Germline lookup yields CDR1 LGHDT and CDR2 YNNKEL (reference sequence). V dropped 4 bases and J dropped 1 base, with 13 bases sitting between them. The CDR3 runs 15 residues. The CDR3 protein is CASSPTGKENTEAFF. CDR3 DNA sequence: TGTGCCAGCAGCCCTACAGGGAAGGAGAACACTGAAGCTTTCTTT.

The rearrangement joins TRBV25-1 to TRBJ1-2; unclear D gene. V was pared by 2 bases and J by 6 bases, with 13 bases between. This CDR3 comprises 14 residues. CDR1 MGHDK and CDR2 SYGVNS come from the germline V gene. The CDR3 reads CASSEDHSGDGYTF. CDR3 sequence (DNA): TGTGCCAGCAGTGAAGACCACTCTGGGGATGGCTACACCTTC.

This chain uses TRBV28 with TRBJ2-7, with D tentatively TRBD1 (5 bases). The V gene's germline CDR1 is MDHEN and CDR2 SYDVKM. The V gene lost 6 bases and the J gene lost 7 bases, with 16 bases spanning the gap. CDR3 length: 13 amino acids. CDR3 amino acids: CASRNQGLREQYF. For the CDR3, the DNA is TGTGCCAGCAGAAACCAGGGTCTACGAGAGCAGTACTTC.

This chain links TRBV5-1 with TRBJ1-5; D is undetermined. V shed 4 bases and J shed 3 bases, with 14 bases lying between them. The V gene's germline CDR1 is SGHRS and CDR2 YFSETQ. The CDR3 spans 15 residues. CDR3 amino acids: CASSPADGSNQPQHF. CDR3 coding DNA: TGCGCCAGCAGCCCAGCGGACGGGTCCAATCAGCCCCAGCATTTT.

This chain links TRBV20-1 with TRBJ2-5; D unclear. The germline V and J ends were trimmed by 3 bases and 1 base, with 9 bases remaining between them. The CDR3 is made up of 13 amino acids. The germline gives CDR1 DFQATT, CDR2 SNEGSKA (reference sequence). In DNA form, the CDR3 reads TGCAGTGCTAGGGGCCAGTCCCAAGAGACCCAGTACTTC. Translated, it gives CSARGQSQETQYF.

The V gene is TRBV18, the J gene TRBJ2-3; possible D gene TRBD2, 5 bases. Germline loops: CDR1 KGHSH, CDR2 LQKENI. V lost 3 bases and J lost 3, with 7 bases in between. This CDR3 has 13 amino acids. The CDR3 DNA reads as TGTGCCAGCTCACCGGGGAGAACAGATACGCAGTATTTT. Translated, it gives CASSPGRTDTQYF.

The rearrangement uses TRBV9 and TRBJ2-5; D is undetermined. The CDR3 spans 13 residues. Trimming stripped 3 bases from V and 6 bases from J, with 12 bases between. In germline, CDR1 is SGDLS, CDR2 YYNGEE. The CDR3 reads CASSDQSFQTQYF. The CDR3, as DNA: TGTGCCAGCAGCGACCAAAGCTTCCAGACCCAGTACTTC. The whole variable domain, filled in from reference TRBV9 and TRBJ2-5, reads DSGVTQTPKHLITATGQRVTLRCSPRSGDLSVYWYQQSLDQGLQFLIQYYNGEERAKGNILERFSAQQFPDLHSELNLSSLELGDSALYFCASSDQSFQTQYFGPGTRLLVL.

In DNA form, the CDR3 reads TGCGCCAGCAGCTGGGGACAGGGGGCCACTAATGAAAAACTGTTTTTT. Translated, it gives CASSWGQGATNEKLFF. The rearrangement uses TRBV5-1 and TRBJ1-4; 12 bases map to TRBD1. This CDR3 has 16 amino acids. From germline, CDR1 is SGHRS and CDR2 YFSETQ. Trimming at V came to 3 bases and at J to 2 bases, leaving 2 bases not matched to a gene.

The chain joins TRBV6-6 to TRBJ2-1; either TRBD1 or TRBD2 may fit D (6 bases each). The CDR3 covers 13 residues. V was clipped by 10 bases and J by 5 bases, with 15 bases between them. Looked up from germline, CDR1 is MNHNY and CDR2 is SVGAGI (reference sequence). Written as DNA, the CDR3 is TGTGCCACCCAGCGGGCAGGGGACAATGAGCAGTTCTTC. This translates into CATQRAGDNEQFF.